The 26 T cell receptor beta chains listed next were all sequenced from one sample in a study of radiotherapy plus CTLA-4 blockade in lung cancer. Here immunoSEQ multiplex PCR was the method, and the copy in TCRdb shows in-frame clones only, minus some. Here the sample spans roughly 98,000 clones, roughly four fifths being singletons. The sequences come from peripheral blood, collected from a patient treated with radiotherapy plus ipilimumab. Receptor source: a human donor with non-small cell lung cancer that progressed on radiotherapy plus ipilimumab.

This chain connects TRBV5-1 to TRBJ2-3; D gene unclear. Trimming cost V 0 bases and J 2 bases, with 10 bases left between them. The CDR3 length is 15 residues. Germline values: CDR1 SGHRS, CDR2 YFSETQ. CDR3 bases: TGCGCCAGCAGCTTGGTAACACAGTTCACAGATACGCAGTATTTT. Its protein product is CASSLVTQFTDTQYF.

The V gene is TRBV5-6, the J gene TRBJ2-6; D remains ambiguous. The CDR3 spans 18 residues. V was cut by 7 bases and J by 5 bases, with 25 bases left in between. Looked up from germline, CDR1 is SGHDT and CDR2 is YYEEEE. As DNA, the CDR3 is TGTGCCAGCTGGTGTTTCAATAGTCACAAAAGTCGGGCCAACGTCCTGACTTTC. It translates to CASWCFNSHKSRANVLTF.

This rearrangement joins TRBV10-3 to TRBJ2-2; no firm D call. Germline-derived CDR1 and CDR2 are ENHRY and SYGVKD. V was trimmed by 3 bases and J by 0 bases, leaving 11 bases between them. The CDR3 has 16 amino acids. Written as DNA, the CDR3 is TGTGCCATCAGTGATTTTTTCAATTCGAACACCGGGGAGCTGTTTTTT. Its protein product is CAISDFFNSNTGELFF.

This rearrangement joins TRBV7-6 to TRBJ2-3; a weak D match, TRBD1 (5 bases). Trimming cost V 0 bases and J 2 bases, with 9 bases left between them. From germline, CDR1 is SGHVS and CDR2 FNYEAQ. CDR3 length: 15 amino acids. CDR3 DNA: TGTGCCAGCAGCTTAGCGGTAGGGGACACAGATACGCAGTATTTT. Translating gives CASSLAVGDTDTQYF.

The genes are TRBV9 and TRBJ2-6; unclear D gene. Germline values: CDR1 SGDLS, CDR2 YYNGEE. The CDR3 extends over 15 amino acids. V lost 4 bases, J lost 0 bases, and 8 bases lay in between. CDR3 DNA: TGTGCCAGCAGCCCCACAGTCTCTGGGGCCAACGTCCTGACTTTC. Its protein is CASSPTVSGANVLTF.

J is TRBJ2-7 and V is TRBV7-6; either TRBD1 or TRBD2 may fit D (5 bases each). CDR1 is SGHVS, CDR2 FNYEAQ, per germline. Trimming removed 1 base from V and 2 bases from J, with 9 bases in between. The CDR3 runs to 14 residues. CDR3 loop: CASSLGDGTYEQYF. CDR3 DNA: TGTGCCAGCAGCTTAGGGGACGGGACCTACGAGCAGTACTTC.

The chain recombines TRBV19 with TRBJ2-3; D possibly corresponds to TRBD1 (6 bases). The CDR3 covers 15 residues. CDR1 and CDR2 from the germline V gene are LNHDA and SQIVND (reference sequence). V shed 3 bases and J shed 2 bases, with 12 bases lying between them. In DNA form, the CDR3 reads TGTGCCAGTAGTATCAGGGGTCAACACACAGATACGCAGTATTTT. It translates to CASSIRGQHTDTQYF.

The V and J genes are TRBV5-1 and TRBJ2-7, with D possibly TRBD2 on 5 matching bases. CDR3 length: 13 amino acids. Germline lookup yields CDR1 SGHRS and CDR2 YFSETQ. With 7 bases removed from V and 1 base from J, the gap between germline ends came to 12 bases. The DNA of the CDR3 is TGCGCCAGCTCCGCAAGCGGATCCTACGAGCAGTACTTC. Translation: CASSASGSYEQYF.

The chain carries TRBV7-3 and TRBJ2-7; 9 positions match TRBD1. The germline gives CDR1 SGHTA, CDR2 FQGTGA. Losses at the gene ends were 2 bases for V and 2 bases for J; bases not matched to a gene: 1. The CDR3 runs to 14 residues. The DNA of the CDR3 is TGTGCCAGCAGCTTATACAGGGGGCCCTACGAGCAGTACTTC. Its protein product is CASSLYRGPYEQYF.

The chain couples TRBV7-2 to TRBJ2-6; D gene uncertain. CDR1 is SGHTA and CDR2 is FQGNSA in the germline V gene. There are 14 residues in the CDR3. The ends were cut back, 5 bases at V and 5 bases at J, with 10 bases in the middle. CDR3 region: CASSNDNWANVLTF. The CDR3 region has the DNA TGTGCCAGCAGCAATGACAACTGGGCCAACGTCCTGACTTTC.

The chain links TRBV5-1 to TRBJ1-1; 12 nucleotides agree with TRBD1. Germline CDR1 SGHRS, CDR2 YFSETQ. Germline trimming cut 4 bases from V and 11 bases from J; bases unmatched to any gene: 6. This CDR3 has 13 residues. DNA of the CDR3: TGCGCCAGCAGCGCAGGGACAGGGGGCGAGGCTTTCTTT. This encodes CASSAGTGGEAFF.

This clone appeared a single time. CDR3 amino acids: CASSQEVTSGGAGETQYF. Written as DNA, the CDR3 is TGTGCCAGCAGCCAAGAGGTTACTAGCGGGGGGGCCGGGGAGACCCAGTACTTC. The rearrangement links TRBV4-2 to TRBJ2-5; 13 nucleotides line up with TRBD2. J was trimmed by 5 bases and V by 0 bases; bases with no gene match: 9. This CDR3 contains 18 residues. From germline, CDR1 is LGHNA and CDR2 YNFKEQ.

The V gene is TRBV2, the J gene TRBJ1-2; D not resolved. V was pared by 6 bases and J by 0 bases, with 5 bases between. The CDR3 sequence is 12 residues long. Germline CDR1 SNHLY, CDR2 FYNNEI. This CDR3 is CASRRTNYGYTF. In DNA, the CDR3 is TGTGCCAGCAGGCGGACTAACTATGGCTACACCTTC.

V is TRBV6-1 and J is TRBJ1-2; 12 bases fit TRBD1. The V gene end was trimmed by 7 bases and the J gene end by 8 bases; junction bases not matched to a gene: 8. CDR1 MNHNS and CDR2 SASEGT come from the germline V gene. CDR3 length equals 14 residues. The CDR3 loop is CASTEGTGGWGYTF. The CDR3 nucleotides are TGTGCCAGCACTGAGGGGACAGGGGGCTGGGGCTACACCTTC.

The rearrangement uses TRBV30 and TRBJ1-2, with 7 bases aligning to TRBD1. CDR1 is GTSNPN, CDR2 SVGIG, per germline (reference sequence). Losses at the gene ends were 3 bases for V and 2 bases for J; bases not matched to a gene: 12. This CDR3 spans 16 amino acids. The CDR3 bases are TGTGCCTGGAGAGGGGGAGGAGGGGGCCGAAACTATGGCTACACCTTC. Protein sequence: CAWRGGGGGRNYGYTF.

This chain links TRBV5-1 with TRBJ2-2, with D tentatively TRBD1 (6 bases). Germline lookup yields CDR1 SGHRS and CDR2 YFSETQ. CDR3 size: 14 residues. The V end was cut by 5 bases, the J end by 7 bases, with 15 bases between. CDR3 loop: CASRTQGVGGELFF. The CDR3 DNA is TGCGCCAGCAGGACACAGGGCGTGGGCGGGGAGCTGTTTTTT. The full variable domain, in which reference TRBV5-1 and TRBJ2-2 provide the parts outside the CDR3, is KAGVTQTPRYLIKTRGQQVTLSCSPISGHRSVSWYQQTPGQGLQFLFEYFSETQRNKGNFPGRFSGRQFSNSRSEMNVSTLELGDSALYLCASRTQGVGGELFFGEGSRLTVL.

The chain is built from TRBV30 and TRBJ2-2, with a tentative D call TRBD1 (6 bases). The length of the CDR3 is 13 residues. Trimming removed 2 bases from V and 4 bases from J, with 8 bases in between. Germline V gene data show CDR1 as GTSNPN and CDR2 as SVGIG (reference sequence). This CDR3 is CAWSPGATGELFF. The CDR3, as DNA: TGTGCCTGGAGTCCAGGGGCCACCGGGGAGCTGTTTTTT.

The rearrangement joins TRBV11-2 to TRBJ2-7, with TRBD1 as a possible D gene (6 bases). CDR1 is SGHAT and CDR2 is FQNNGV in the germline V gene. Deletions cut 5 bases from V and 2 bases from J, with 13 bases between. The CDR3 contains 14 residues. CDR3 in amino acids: CASSVTTGPYEQYF. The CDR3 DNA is TGTGCCAGCAGCGTAACGACAGGCCCCTACGAGCAGTACTTC.

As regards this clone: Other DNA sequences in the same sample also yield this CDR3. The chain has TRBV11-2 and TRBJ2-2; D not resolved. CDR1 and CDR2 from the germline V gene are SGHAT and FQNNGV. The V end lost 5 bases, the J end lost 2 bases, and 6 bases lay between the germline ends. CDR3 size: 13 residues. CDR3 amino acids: CASSRTNTGELFF. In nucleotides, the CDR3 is TGTGCCAGCAGCCGTACTAACACCGGGGAGCTGTTTTTT.

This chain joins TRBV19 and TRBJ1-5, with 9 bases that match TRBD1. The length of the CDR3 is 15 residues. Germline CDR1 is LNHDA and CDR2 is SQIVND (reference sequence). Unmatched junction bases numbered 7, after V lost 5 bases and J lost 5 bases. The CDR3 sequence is CASSVQGAFDQPQHF. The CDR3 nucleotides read TGTGCCAGTAGTGTACAGGGGGCGTTCGATCAGCCCCAGCATTTT.

The CDR3 loop reads CASSPGQSSSYEQYF. CDR3 in DNA: TGTGCCAGCAGCCCCGGACAGTCCTCCTCCTACGAGCAGTACTTC. J is TRBJ2-7 and V is TRBV7-2, with D tentatively TRBD1 (6 bases). This CDR3 spans 15 amino acids. Looked up from germline, CDR1 is SGHTA and CDR2 is FQGNSA. Deletions cut 5 bases from V and 0 bases from J, with 14 bases between.

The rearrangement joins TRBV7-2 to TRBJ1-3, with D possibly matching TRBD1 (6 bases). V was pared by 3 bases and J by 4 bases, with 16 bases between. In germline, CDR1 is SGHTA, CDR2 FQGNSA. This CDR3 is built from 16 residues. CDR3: CASSFAAPGAGNTIYF. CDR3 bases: TGTGCCAGCAGCTTCGCCGCACCGGGGGCCGGAAACACCATATATTTT. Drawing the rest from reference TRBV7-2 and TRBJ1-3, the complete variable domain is GAGVSQSPSNKVTEKGKDVELRCDPISGHTALYWYRQSLGQGLEFLIYFQGNSAPDKSGLPSDRFSAERTGGSVSTLTIQRTQQEDSAVYLCASSFAAPGAGNTIYFGEGSWLTVV.

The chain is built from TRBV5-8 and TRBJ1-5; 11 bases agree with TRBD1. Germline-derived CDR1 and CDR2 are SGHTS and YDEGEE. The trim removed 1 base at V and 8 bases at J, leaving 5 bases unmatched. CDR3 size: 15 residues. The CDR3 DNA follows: TGTGCCAGCAGCTTGTCTGGACAGGGGGCAGAGCCCCAGCATTTT. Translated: CASSLSGQGAEPQHF.

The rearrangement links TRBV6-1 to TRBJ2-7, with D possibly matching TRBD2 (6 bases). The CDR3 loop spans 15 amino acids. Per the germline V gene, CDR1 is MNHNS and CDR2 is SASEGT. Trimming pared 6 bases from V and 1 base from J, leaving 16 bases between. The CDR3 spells CASRRSGGGSYEQYF. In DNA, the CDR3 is TGTGCCAGCAGACGTAGTGGGGGAGGATCCTACGAGCAGTACTTC.

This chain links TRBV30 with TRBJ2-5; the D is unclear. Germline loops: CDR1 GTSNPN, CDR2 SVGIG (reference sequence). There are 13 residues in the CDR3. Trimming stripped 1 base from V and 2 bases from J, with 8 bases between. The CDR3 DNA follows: TGTGCCTGGAGTGAGATAGGGCAAGAGACCCAGTACTTC. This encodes CAWSEIGQETQYF.

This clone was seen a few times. CDR3 DNA: TGTGCCAGCAGCTTAGCGGAGACAAAATCCCCCAATGAGCAGTTCTTC. Amino acids: CASSLAETKSPNEQFF. The chain links TRBV7-2 to TRBJ2-1, with D unclear. Trimming removed 0 bases from V and 6 bases from J, with 15 bases in between. Germline V gives CDR1 SGHTA, CDR2 FQGNSA. CDR3 length equals 16 residues. Based on the CDR3 plus reference TRBV7-2 and TRBJ2-1, the full variable domain is GAGVSQSPSNKVTEKGKDVELRCDPISGHTALYWYRQSLGQGLEFLIYFQGNSAPDKSGLPSDRFSAERTGGSVSTLTIQRTQQEDSAVYLCASSLAETKSPNEQFFGPGTRLTVL.